The T cell receptor (beta chain) under discussion was sequenced for a study of PD-L1 blockade in urothelial cancer. Study overall: Blood was evaluated 3 weeks (second dose) and 6 weeks after therapy began.

The CDR3 is made up of 15 amino acids. The germline CDR1 and CDR2 sequences are SGHVS and FQNEAQ. Templates that were synthetic TCR analogs were spiked into each PCR. Libraries were prepared by immunoSEQ multiplex PCR; TCRdb keeps only in-frame clonotypes and omits some of them. The sample has tens of thousands of clones, approximately 81% seen once. Documented time point: pretreatment peripheral blood. Whole-study findings and limits: Below-median TCR clonality that was measured in pretreatment blood predicted better survival.

Worth noting for this clone: The antigen is undetermined. The junction departs from the called germline gene at one end, perhaps through a read error.

V is TRBV7-8 and J is TRBJ1-6; tentative D call: TRBD1 (5 bases). The source of this sequence is a man aged 55 to 70 with urothelial cancer. The starting material was PBMCs, obtained around atezolizumab (anti-PD-L1) treatment. Here the CDR3 DNA reads TGTGCCAGCAGCCTAGCCGACAGCGATAATTCACCCCTCCACTTT. Its translation is CASSLADSDNSPLHF.